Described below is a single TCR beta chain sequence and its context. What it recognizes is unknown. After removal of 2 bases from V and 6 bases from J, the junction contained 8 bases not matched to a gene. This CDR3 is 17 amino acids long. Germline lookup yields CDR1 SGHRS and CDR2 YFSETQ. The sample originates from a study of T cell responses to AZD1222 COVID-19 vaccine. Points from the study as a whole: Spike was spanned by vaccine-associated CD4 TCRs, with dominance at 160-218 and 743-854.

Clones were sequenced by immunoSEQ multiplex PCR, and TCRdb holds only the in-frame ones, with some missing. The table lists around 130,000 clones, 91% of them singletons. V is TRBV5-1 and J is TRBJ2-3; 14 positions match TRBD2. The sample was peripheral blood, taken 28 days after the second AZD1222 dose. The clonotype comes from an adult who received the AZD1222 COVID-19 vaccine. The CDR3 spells CASSFPGLAGAQDTQYF. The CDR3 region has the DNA TGCGCCAGCAGCTTCCCGGGACTAGCGGGGGCACAGGATACGCAGTATTTT.